The 17 T cell receptor beta chains presented below share a single source sample, sequenced in a study of T-cell memory formation after mild COVID-19. TCRdb fed the 5' RACE reads into MiXCR, producing one record per CDR3 protein. This table has a few hundred thousand distinct CDR3 sequences, 28% appearing once. Sequenced: PBMCs or a T cell subset sorted from them (not recorded which). The receptors come from an adult woman who had mild COVID-19 (a few samples of this study predate the infection). Cell type and time point are not known.

The sample holds a few counts of this clonotype. The J gene is TRBJ2-5, the V gene TRBV6-6, with TRBD2 matching 15 bases. The CDR3 totals 20 residues. J gave up 1 base and V 1 base, and 10 bases lay outside the gene matches. CDR1 MNHNY and CDR2 SVGAGI come from the germline V gene (reference sequence). The CDR3 DNA sequence: TGTGCCAGCAGTTACTGGGGACTAGCGGGGGGCTCCTCCTTCCAAGAGACCCAGTACTTC. This gives the protein CASSYWGLAGGSSFQETQYF.

The chain carries TRBV18 and TRBJ2-7; 8 bases align to TRBD2. V was clipped by 1 base and J by 5 bases; unmatched bases: 7. The CDR3 runs 15 residues. The germline CDR1 and CDR2 sequences are KGHSH and LQKENI. CDR3: CASSPLSGTGHEQYF. The CDR3 DNA sequence: TGTGCCAGCTCACCACTTAGCGGGACCGGCCACGAGCAGTACTTC.

This clonotype was observed a handful of times. V and J are TRBV3-1 and TRBJ1-1, with a weak D call TRBD1 (6 bases). V dropped 8 bases and J dropped 8 bases, with 12 bases sitting between them. This CDR3 has 11 amino acids. CDR1 and CDR2 from the germline V gene are LGHDT and YNNKEL (reference sequence). CDR3 sequence: CASRGADEAFF. CDR3 coding DNA: TGTGCCAGCCGGGGGGCGGACGAAGCTTTCTTT.

The chain is built from TRBV24-1 and TRBJ2-5; 7 nucleotides agree with TRBD1. Germline V gene lookup returns CDR1 KGHDR and CDR2 SFDVKD. The ends lost 1 base at V and 3 bases at J; junction bases unmatched: 7. The CDR3 covers 16 residues. The DNA of the CDR3 is TGTGCCACCAGTGATTTCACCCGGGACAGCAAAGAGACCCAGTACTTC. Its protein is CATSDFTRDSKETQYF.

The gene calls are TRBV27 and TRBJ2-3, with unresolved D. The CDR3 contains 15 residues. The V gene's germline CDR1 is MNHEY and CDR2 SMNVEV (reference sequence). The V end lost 0 bases, the J end lost 0 bases, and 7 bases lay between the germline ends. CDR3 residues: CASSLSAQSTDTQYF. The CDR3 bases are TGTGCCAGCAGTTTATCTGCCCAGAGCACAGATACGCAGTATTTT.

This clonotype was counted only a few times. The genes are TRBV20-1 and TRBJ1-4; D is unclear. Germline CDR1 reads DFQATT; CDR2 reads SNEGSKA (reference sequence). This CDR3 is built from 16 residues. V was pared by 3 bases and J by 4 bases, with 18 bases between. DNA for the CDR3: TGCAGTGCTAGTAGTGCAGGTAGCCTTGGTAATGAAAAACTGTTTTTT. Translated, it gives CSASSAGSLGNEKLFF.

This clonotype was counted between two and nine times. The genes are TRBV7-2 and TRBJ2-1, with D unclear. CDR1 and CDR2 from the germline V gene are SGHTA and FQGNSA. The CDR3 loop spans 16 amino acids. V lost 1 base and J lost 9, with 19 bases in between. The DNA for the CDR3 is TGTGCCAGCAGCTTAGGTTTTCGTATGTGGGATGGTGAGCAGTTCTTC. Its protein is CASSLGFRMWDGEQFF. The full variable domain, its missing parts supplied by reference TRBV7-2 and TRBJ2-1, is GAGVSQSPSNKVTEKGKDVELRCDPISGHTALYWYRQSLGQGLEFLIYFQGNSAPDKSGLPSDRFSAERTGGSVSTLTIQRTQQEDSAVYLCASSLGFRMWDGEQFFGPGTRLTVL.

The rearrangement links TRBV6-1 to TRBJ2-5; 10 nucleotides match TRBD1. With 7 bases clipped from V and 4 bases from J, the junction kept 6 bases outside the gene matches. The CDR3 totals 14 residues. Germline CDR1 is MNHNS and CDR2 is SASEGT. The CDR3 loop reads CASIRDRGRETQYF. CDR3 DNA: TGTGCCAGCATTCGGGACAGGGGCCGAGAGACCCAGTACTTC.

The V gene is TRBV4-3, the J gene TRBJ2-7; D gene ambiguous. Germline loops: CDR1 LGHNA, CDR2 YSLEER. V gave up 1 base and J gave up 3 bases, with 13 bases separating them. CDR3 size: 15 residues. CDR3 in amino acids: CASSQGVNLVYEQYF. Here the CDR3 DNA reads TGCGCCAGCAGCCAAGGCGTCAACCTAGTCTACGAGCAGTACTTC.

The chain has TRBV7-9 and TRBJ1-2; possibly TRBD1 for D (5 bases). Germline lookup yields CDR1 SEHNR and CDR2 FQNEAQ (reference sequence). The CDR3 totals 13 residues. The V and J ends lost 3 bases and 2 bases respectively, with 7 bases between them. The CDR3 protein is CASSFAGNYGYTF. In DNA form, the CDR3 reads TGTGCCAGCAGCTTCGCAGGGAACTATGGCTACACCTTC.

This chain's CDR3 is CASSPQTLLDEQYF. CDR3 bases: TGTGCCAGCAGCCCACAGACTCTTTTGGACGAGCAGTACTTC. The J gene is TRBJ2-7, the V gene TRBV7-8, with no clear D. This CDR3 contains 14 residues. V shed 5 bases and J shed 5 bases, with 16 bases lying between them. Germline values: CDR1 SGHVS, CDR2 FQNEAQ.

This clonotype was counted between two and nine times. The rearrangement joins TRBV7-2 to TRBJ1-5, with 7 bases lining up with TRBD1. The CDR3 length is 16 residues. V was clipped by 1 base and J by 4 bases; unmatched bases: 7. CDR1 SGHTA and CDR2 FQGNSA come from the germline V gene. The chain's CDR3 is CASSLGGGQQNQPQHF. CDR3 bases: TGTGCCAGCAGCTTAGGAGGGGGACAGCAGAATCAGCCCCAGCATTTT.

This clonotype has just a few counts. The V call is TRBV14, the J call TRBJ2-1; TRBD2 matches at 8 bases. V shed 0 bases, J shed 2 bases, and the junction held 9 bases outside the gene matches. In germline, CDR1 is SGHDN, CDR2 FVKESK. The CDR3 sequence is 18 residues long. In DNA form, the CDR3 reads TGTGCCAGCAGCCAAGACCCCCTGCGGGGGGAAGCCTACAATGAGCAGTTCTTC. Amino acids: CASSQDPLRGEAYNEQFF. Looking up the rest from reference TRBV14 and TRBJ2-1 gives the full variable domain: EAGVTQFPSHSVIEKGQTVTLRCDPISGHDNLYWYRRVMGKEIKFLLHFVKESKQDESGMPNNRFLAERTGGTYSTLKVQPAELEDSGVYFCASSQDPLRGEAYNEQFFGPGTRLTVL.

This chain uses TRBV4-2 with TRBJ2-3; D may be TRBD1 (6 bases). This CDR3 has 15 amino acids. Germline V gene data show CDR1 as LGHNA and CDR2 as YNFKEQ. Trimming shortened V by 4 bases and J by 3 bases, and 14 bases separated the two germline ends. CDR3 in amino acids: CASSLRQDGTDTQYF. The CDR3 nucleotides read TGTGCCAGCAGCCTACGACAGGATGGGACAGATACGCAGTATTTT.

J is TRBJ2-7 and V is TRBV6-5, with D maybe TRBD2 (6 bases). From germline, CDR1 is MNHEY and CDR2 SVGAGI. Deletions cut 2 bases from V and 2 bases from J, with 13 bases between. The CDR3 has 15 amino acids. Written as DNA, the CDR3 is TGTGCCAGCAGTTACCGTGCAGGGAGGACCTACGAGCAGTACTTC. As protein: CASSYRAGRTYEQYF.

This clonotype was counted a few times. V and J are TRBV12-3 or TRBV12-4 and TRBJ2-3; 7 nucleotides agree with TRBD1. Trimming at V came to 2 bases and at J to 5 bases, leaving 7 bases not matched to a gene. The CDR3 contains 15 residues. Here the CDR3 DNA reads TGTGCCAGCAGTTTACGAGGGGGCGACGGAGATACGCAGTATTTT. Translated: CASSLRGGDGDTQYF.

This clonotype was counted between two and nine times. This chain joins TRBV5-6 and TRBJ1-6; tentative D call: TRBD1 (5 bases). Germline V CDR1 and CDR2: SGHDT, YYEEEE. This CDR3 has 14 amino acids. Trimming pared 4 bases from V and 11 bases from J, leaving 16 bases between. The CDR3 DNA sequence: TGTGCCAGCAGCGGAATCCCCTCAGGGACACCCCTCCACTTT. It yields the protein CASSGIPSGTPLHF.